Following are 3 T cell receptor beta chains from one sample sequenced in a study of blood T cell repertoires in COVID-19. Produced via immunoSEQ multiplex PCR; TCRdb's table is partial and in-frame only. The data hold 68,000 or so clones, with 89% observed a single time. The source material was peripheral blood. These receptors were taken from a man aged 50-59 years with active COVID-19.

The CDR3 sequence: CASRRGGQQNEQYF. The CDR3 nucleotides read TGTGCCAGCAGACGCGGCGGACAGCAGAACGAGCAGTACTTC. V usage is TRBV6-5 and J usage is TRBJ2-7; possible D gene TRBD1, 6 bases. The V end lost 6 bases, the J end lost 5 bases, and 17 bases lay between the germline ends. The CDR3 totals 14 residues. CDR1 is MNHEY and CDR2 is SVGAGI in the germline V gene.

The chain combines TRBV19 with TRBJ1-3; D gene uncertain. The germline V and J ends were trimmed by 5 bases and 0 bases, with 8 bases remaining between them. CDR3 size: 14 residues. Germline V gene lookup returns CDR1 LNHDA and CDR2 SQIVND (reference sequence). CDR3 in DNA: TGTGCCAGTAGTTATGGGAGCTCTGGAAACACCATATATTTT. Its translation: CASSYGSSGNTIYF.

The gene calls are TRBV11-3 and TRBJ2-7; tentatively, D is TRBD2 (5 bases). This CDR3 contains 15 residues. The germline gives CDR1 SGHNT, CDR2 YENEEA. V shed 5 bases and J shed 0 bases, with 14 bases lying between them. The CDR3 DNA is TGTGCCAGCAGCACCGCGGGTGGTGGCTCCTACGAGCAGTACTTC. This codes for CASSTAGGGSYEQYF.